A single TCR beta chain is shown here with its context. Single viable CD3+CD4+CD8-CD45RO+ cells were sorted as the memory CD4+ T cells. Serum IgG to CMV pp150, pp28, p38 and p52 defined serostatus. V lost 0 bases to trimming and J lost 3 bases; unmatched junction nucleotides: 9. The CDR3 runs to 18 residues. Germline V CDR1 and CDR2: LGHNA, YSLEER. The data derive from a study of memory CD4+ T cells and cytomegalovirus serostatus. Study overall: Healthy Belgian adult donors included several CMV-positive and 20 to 30 CMV-negative people.

Original methodology: After removing out-of-frame reads, approximately 2.2 million distinct TCRbeta sequences remained. The protocol was immunoSEQ multiplex PCR, while the TCRdb copy is restricted to in-frame clones and leaves out a portion. V and J calls and clone size are copied from that table; D and trimming were computed from the DNA. The sample contains about 62,000 clones, 60% to 85% of which appear only once. The TCR originated in an adult in good health and CMV-seropositive. The chain combines TRBV4-3 with TRBJ2-3; 10 bases align to TRBD2. Sequencing used memory CD4+ T cells from blood. The CDR3 loop reads CASSQDYHLAGVTDTQYF. The DNA of the CDR3 is TGCGCCAGCAGCCAAGATTACCATCTAGCGGGAGTGACAGATACGCAGTATTTT.